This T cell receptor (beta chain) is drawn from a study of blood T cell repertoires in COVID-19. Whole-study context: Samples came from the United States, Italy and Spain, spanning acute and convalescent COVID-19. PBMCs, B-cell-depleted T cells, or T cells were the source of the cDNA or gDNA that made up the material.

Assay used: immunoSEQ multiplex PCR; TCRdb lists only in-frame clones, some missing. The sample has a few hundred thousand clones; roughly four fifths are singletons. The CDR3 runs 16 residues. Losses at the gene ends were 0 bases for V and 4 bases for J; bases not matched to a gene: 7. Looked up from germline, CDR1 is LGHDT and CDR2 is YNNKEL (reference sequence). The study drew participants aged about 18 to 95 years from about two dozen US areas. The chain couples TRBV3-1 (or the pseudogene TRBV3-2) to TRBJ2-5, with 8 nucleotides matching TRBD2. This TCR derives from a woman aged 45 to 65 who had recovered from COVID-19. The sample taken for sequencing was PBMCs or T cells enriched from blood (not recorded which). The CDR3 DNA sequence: TGTGCCAGCAGCCAAGATCCCGGGGGGGAGACAGAGACCCAGTACTTC. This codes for CASSQDPGGETETQYF.